Presented here are 14 T cell receptor beta chains from one specimen sequenced in a study of blood T cell repertoires in COVID-19. Clones were read by immunoSEQ multiplex PCR, and TCRdb kept only the in-frame ones, dropping some. The data hold tens of thousands of clones, with around 93% observed a single time. Sequences were obtained from peripheral blood. The source is a man between 45 and 60 years old with acute or convalescent COVID-19.

This chain joins TRBV9 and TRBJ2-7; maybe TRBD2 (6 bases). Between the trimmed V and J ends, which lost 0 bases and 7 bases, there was a span of 11 bases. The CDR3 loop spans 13 amino acids. Per germline, CDR1 SGDLS and CDR2 YYNGEE. CDR3 DNA sequence: TGTGCCAGCAGCGTAGAAGGCAGCGGGGAGCAGTACTTC. It is translated as CASSVEGSGEQYF.

The chain joins TRBV7-2 to TRBJ1-2; TRBD1 matches at 7 bases. The CDR3 extends over 13 amino acids. Trimming removed 4 bases from V and 5 bases from J; junction bases left unmatched: 4. Germline CDR1 SGHTA, CDR2 FQGNSA. In nucleotides, the CDR3 is TGTGCCAGCAGCTCGGGACAGCCTTATGGCTACACCTTC. This sequence encodes CASSSGQPYGYTF. Using reference TRBV7-2 and TRBJ1-2 for the parts outside the CDR3, the full variable domain is GAGVSQSPSNKVTEKGKDVELRCDPISGHTALYWYRQSLGQGLEFLIYFQGNSAPDKSGLPSDRFSAERTGGSVSTLTIQRTQQEDSAVYLCASSSGQPYGYTFGSGTRLTVV.

The genes are TRBV7-3 and TRBJ2-4, with D possibly TRBD1 on 6 matching bases. There are 17 residues in the CDR3. Trimming took off 8 bases at V and 0 bases at J, with 20 bases between the two ends. CDR1 and CDR2 from the germline V gene are SGHTA and FQGTGA. In DNA form, the CDR3 reads TGTGCCAGCCCAAAGCTCCCAGGGGCCCTAGCCAAAAACATTCAGTACTTC. It yields the protein CASPKLPGALAKNIQYF.

This sequence joins TRBV7-2 and TRBJ2-2; 8 bases are shared with TRBD2. CDR1 and CDR2 from the germline V gene are SGHTA and FQGNSA. The trim removed 5 bases at V and 1 base at J, leaving 6 bases unmatched. The CDR3 sequence is 16 residues long. CDR3 protein: CASSLNAGGNTGELFF. CDR3 DNA: TGTGCCAGCAGCCTCAATGCGGGGGGGAACACCGGGGAGCTGTTTTTT.

This clone was seen once. This chain uses TRBV6-5 with TRBJ2-7; 11 positions agree with TRBD2. CDR3 size: 15 residues. V dropped 5 bases and J dropped 3; count of bases not matched to a gene: 6. Germline assignment: CDR1 MNHEY and CDR2 SVGAGI. CDR3 sequence (DNA): TGTGCCAGCAGTCTCACCGGGACTAGCGGCTACGAGCAGTACTTC. Amino acids: CASSLTGTSGYEQYF.

This clone appeared a single time. The genes are TRBV27 and TRBJ2-6, with a weak D call TRBD2 (5 bases). This CDR3 comprises 19 residues. Germline CDR1 and CDR2: MNHEY and SMNVEV (reference sequence). Between the trimmed V and J ends, which lost 5 bases and 0 bases, there was a span of 20 bases. In nucleotides, the CDR3 is TGTGCCAGCAGTCCACTTGGAGAGGGAACATACTCTGGGGCCAACGTCCTGACTTTC. It specifies CASSPLGEGTYSGANVLTF.

The chain recombines TRBV2 with TRBJ1-2; 7 bases line up with TRBD1. Germline trimming cut 7 bases from V and 2 bases from J; bases unmatched to any gene: 7. The V gene's germline CDR1 is SNHLY and CDR2 FYNNEI. The CDR3 loop spans 14 amino acids. CDR3 residues: CASNTGAPNYGYTF. The CDR3 region has the DNA TGTGCCAGCAATACAGGGGCCCCGAACTATGGCTACACCTTC.

CDR3 DNA: TGTGCCAGCAGCTTAGCGGGACTAGCGGGGGGAGGGCCCGGGGAGCTGTTTTTT. Translated, it gives CASSLAGLAGGGPGELFF. V and J are TRBV7-2 and TRBJ2-2, with 15 bases lining up with TRBD2. Germline V gene lookup returns CDR1 SGHTA and CDR2 FQGNSA. The trim removed 0 bases at V and 6 bases at J, leaving 5 bases unmatched. The CDR3 is 18 amino acids.

This clone was seen once. The chain links TRBV27 to TRBJ1-2; 7 nucleotides line up with TRBD1. The CDR3 sequence is 17 residues long. The J segment lost 4 bases and the V segment lost 1 base, leaving 12 bases of the junction unmatched. Germline CDR1 MNHEY, CDR2 SMNVEV (reference sequence). The CDR3 here is CASSLLSRGRAGYGYTF. The CDR3 DNA sequence: TGTGCCAGCAGTTTATTGTCGAGGGGGCGGGCTGGCTATGGCTACACCTTC.

The chain is built from TRBV12-5 and TRBJ2-7; D perhaps matches TRBD1 (6 bases). The CDR3 extends over 14 amino acids. The V gene's germline CDR1 is LGHNT and CDR2 FRNRAP. Trimming shortened V by 6 bases and J by 3 bases, and 15 bases separated the two germline ends. The CDR3 nucleotides read TGTGCTAGTGGGGTGACAGGTCCTGGCTACGAGCAGTACTTC. Translated, it gives CASGVTGPGYEQYF.

This chain joins TRBV6-6 and TRBJ1-1; D call uncertain. CDR1 and CDR2 (germline): MNHNY, SVGAGI (reference sequence). Trimming removed 2 bases at V and 6 bases at J, with 13 bases between. The CDR3 length is 14 residues. The CDR3 spells CASSYQEGNAEAFF. The DNA for the CDR3 is TGTGCCAGCAGTTACCAGGAGGGAAACGCTGAAGCTTTCTTT.

The V and J genes are TRBV19 and TRBJ1-2, with D unclear. In germline, CDR1 is LNHDA, CDR2 SQIVND (reference sequence). Trimming shortened V by 3 bases and J by 0 bases, and 8 bases separated the two germline ends. The CDR3 is 14 residues long. The CDR3 DNA follows: TGTGCCAGTAGTATCCAGGCCGCTAACTATGGCTACACCTTC. Encoded protein: CASSIQAANYGYTF.

The rearrangement joins TRBV10-1 to TRBJ1-1, with 8 bases lining up with TRBD1. CDR1 and CDR2 (germline): WNHNN, SYGVQD (reference sequence). With V trimmed by 6 bases and J by 0 bases, 9 bases remained unmatched. The length of the CDR3 is 16 residues. The CDR3 DNA reads as TGCGCCAGCAGACAGGGGGAGATGAAAATGAACACTGAAGCTTTCTTT. It is translated as CASRQGEMKMNTEAFF.

This clone was counted between two and nine times. The chain has TRBV24-1 and TRBJ2-7; 8 bases map to TRBD2. Germline CDR1 KGHDR, CDR2 SFDVKD. Trimming removed 9 bases from V and 4 bases from J; junction bases left unmatched: 13. The CDR3 length is 15 residues. DNA for the CDR3: TGTGCCACCCTCCCGGGGGGGAAACCTTCGTACGAGCAGTACTTC. Translation gives CATLPGGKPSYEQYF.